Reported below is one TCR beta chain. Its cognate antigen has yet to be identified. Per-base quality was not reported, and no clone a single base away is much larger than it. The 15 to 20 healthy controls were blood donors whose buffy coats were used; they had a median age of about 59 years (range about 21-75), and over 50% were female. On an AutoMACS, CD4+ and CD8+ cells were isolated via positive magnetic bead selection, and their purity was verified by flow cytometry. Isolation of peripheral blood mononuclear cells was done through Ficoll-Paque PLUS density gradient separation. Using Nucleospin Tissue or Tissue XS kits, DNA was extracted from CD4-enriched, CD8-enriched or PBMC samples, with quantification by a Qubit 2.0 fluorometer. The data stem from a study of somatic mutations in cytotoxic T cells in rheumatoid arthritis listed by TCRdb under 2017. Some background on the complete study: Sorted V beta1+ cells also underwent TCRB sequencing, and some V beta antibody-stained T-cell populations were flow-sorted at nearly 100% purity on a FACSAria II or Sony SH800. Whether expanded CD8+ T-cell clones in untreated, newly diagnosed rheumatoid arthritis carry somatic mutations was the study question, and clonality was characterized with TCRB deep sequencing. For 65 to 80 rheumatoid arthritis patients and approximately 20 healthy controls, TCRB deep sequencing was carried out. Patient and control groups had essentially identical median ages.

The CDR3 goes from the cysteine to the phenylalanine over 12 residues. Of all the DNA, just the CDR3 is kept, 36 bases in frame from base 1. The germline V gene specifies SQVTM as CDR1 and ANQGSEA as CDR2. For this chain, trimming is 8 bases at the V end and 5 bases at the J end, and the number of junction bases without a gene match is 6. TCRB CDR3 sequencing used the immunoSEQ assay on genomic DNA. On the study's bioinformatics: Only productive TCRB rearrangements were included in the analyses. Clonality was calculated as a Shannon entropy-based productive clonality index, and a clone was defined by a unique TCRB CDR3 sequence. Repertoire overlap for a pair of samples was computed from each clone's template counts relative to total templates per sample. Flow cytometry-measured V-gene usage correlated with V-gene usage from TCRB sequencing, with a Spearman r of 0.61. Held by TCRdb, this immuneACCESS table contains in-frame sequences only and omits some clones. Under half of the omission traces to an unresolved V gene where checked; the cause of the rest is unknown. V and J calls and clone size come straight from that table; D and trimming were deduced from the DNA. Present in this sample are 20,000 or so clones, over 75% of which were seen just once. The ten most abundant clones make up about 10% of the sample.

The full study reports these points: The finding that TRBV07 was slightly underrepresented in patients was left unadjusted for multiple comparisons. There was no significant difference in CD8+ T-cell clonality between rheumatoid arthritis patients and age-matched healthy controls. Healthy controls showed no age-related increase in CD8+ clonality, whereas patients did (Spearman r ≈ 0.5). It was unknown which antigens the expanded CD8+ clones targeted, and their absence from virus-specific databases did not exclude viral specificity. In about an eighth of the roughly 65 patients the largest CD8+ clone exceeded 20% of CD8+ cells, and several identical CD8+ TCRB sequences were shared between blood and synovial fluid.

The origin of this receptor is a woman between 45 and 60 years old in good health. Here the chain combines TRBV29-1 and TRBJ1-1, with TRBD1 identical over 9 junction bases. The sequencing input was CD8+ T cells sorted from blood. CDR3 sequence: CSTIDRGTEAFF. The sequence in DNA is TGCAGCACCATTGACAGGGGGACTGAAGCTTTCTTT.